Below, 13 T cell receptor beta chains from the same sample are listed, as sequenced in a study of blood T cell repertoires in COVID-19. This table comes from immunoSEQ multiplex PCR, and its TCRdb copy is limited to in-frame clones, with some not included. The sample includes 27,000 or so clones, 70% to 90% of them seen just once. Specimen: peripheral blood. The receptors were sampled from a human donor in a cohort sampled during active COVID-19.

The chain carries TRBV29-1 and TRBJ2-3; 7 bases map to TRBD1. Trimming cost V 6 bases and J 3 bases; bases outside gene matches: 9. This CDR3 region has 14 residues. Germline values: CDR1 SQVTM, CDR2 ANQGSEA. CDR3 DNA: TGCAGCGTCACCAGGGGGACGGATACAGATACGCAGTATTTT. Translated: CSVTRGTDTDTQYF.

The rearrangement joins TRBV10-2 to TRBJ2-7, with 11 bases identical to TRBD2. Per the germline V gene, CDR1 is WSHSY and CDR2 is SAAADI. The V and J ends lost 3 bases and 0 bases, in that order; junction bases with no gene match: 13. The CDR3 totals 19 residues. This CDR3 reads CASSDVTGLAGRFSYEQYF. CDR3 nucleotides: TGCGCCAGCAGTGACGTAACAGGACTAGCGGGTCGATTCTCCTACGAGCAGTACTTC.

The V call is TRBV6-2 or TRBV6-3, the J call TRBJ2-5; the D gene is possibly TRBD2 (6 bases). The CDR3 is 18 residues long. CDR1 MNHEY and CDR2 SVGEGT come from the germline V gene. V lost 4 bases, J lost 3 bases, and 24 bases lay in between. CDR3: CASSSPLTGVFLKETQYF. Written as DNA, the CDR3 is TGTGCCAGCAGTTCGCCTCTAACGGGAGTTTTTCTTAAAGAGACCCAGTACTTC.

This rearrangement joins TRBV19 to TRBJ1-2, with D unresolved. Trimming took 5 bases from V and 7 from J, leaving 11 bases between them. Germline V lookup: CDR1 LNHDA, CDR2 SQIVND (reference sequence). The CDR3 sequence is 12 residues long. CDR3 residues: CASSSQVGGYTF. CDR3 nucleotides: TGTGCCAGTAGTTCCCAGGTCGGTGGCTACACCTTC.

V is TRBV5-6 and J is TRBJ2-1; maybe TRBD1 (5 bases). Germline V gene sequence: CDR1 SGHDT, CDR2 YYEEEE. The CDR3 totals 15 residues. The V end was cut by 5 bases, the J end by 5 bases, with 17 bases between. CDR3 amino acids: CASRPLGEKNNEQFF. CDR3 nucleotides: TGTGCCAGCAGGCCCCTAGGGGAAAAGAACAATGAGCAGTTCTTC. Full variable domain (missing parts from reference TRBV5-6 and TRBJ2-1): DAGVTQSPTHLIKTRGQQVTLRCSPKSGHDTVSWYQQALGQGPQFIFQYYEEEERQRGNFPDRFSGHQFPNYSSELNVNALLLGDSALYLCASRPLGEKNNEQFFGPGTRLTVL.

The CDR3 bases are TGCGCCAGCAGGCCAGGGGGCATAGGCAATCAGCCCCAGCATTTT. Amino acids: CASRPGGIGNQPQHF. The gene calls are TRBV10-1 and TRBJ1-5; 8 bases agree with TRBD1. The germline V gene has CDR1 WNHNN and CDR2 SYGVQD (reference sequence). V was pared by 6 bases and J by 2 bases, with 6 bases of the junction left unmatched. CDR3 length equals 15 residues.

This chain connects TRBV7-9 to TRBJ1-1; 9 bases line up with TRBD1. The length of the CDR3 is 15 residues. Germline CDR1 and CDR2: SEHNR and FQNEAQ (reference sequence). V shed 3 bases and J 3 bases; nucleotides not matched to a gene: 5. The CDR3 DNA reads as TGTGCCAGCAGCTTGGCGACAGGGGGAGACACTGAAGCTTTCTTT. Translation gives CASSLATGGDTEAFF.

The chain carries TRBV7-6 and TRBJ2-7, with D possibly matching TRBD2 (7 bases). CDR3 size: 15 residues. Trimming took 5 bases from V and 0 from J, leaving 14 bases between them. CDR1 is SGHVS and CDR2 is FNYEAQ in the germline V gene. The CDR3 DNA reads as TGTGCCAGCAGCCCGAGGGGGGGGAGCTCCTACGAGCAGTACTTC. Translating gives CASSPRGGSSYEQYF.

Written as DNA, the CDR3 is TGTGCCTGGAGCCACGCGGGCACTAATGAAAAACTGTTTTTT. Its protein is CAWSHAGTNEKLFF. The chain couples TRBV30 to TRBJ1-4; no clear D. Germline CDR1 GTSNPN, CDR2 SVGIG (reference sequence). This CDR3 has 14 amino acids. V lost 3 bases and J lost 2, with 10 bases in between.

The V and J genes are TRBV6-2 or TRBV6-3 and TRBJ1-1; 8 bases fit TRBD1. The germline gives CDR1 MNHEY, CDR2 SVGEGT. The CDR3 is 14 amino acids. The V gene end was trimmed by 6 bases and the J gene end by 5 bases; junction bases not matched to a gene: 8. CDR3 residues: CASSPQGARTEAFF. The CDR3 nucleotides read TGTGCCAGCAGCCCTCAGGGGGCGCGTACTGAAGCTTTCTTT.

The chain is built from TRBV6-2 or TRBV6-3 and TRBJ2-7; 7 nucleotides line up with TRBD1. CDR3 length: 14 residues. From germline, CDR1 is MNHEY and CDR2 SVGEGT. With 5 bases clipped from V and 3 bases from J, the junction kept 7 bases outside the gene matches. For the CDR3, the DNA is TGTGCCAGCAGTAACCGGGACAGCCACTACGAGCAGTACTTC. This encodes CASSNRDSHYEQYF.

The chain carries TRBV5-1 and TRBJ2-7, with 11 positions matching TRBD1. This CDR3 contains 16 residues. The ends lost 0 bases at V and 2 bases at J; junction bases unmatched: 4. Germline lookup yields CDR1 SGHRS and CDR2 YFSETQ. DNA of the CDR3: TGCGCCAGCAGCTTGGCCGGGGACAGGGGGACCTACGAGCAGTACTTC. This encodes CASSLAGDRGTYEQYF. Drawing the rest from reference TRBV5-1 and TRBJ2-7, the complete variable domain is KAGVTQTPRYLIKTRGQQVTLSCSPISGHRSVSWYQQTPGQGLQFLFEYFSETQRNKGNFPGRFSGRQFSNSRSEMNVSTLELGDSALYLCASSLAGDRGTYEQYFGPGTRLTVT.

V is TRBV19 and J is TRBJ2-6; D is undetermined. Germline values: CDR1 LNHDA, CDR2 SQIVND (reference sequence). Trimming removed 2 bases at V and 0 bases at J, with 5 bases between. The CDR3 is 15 residues long. In DNA form, the CDR3 reads TGTGCCAGTAGTATAATTAGCTCTGGGGCCAACGTCCTGACTTTC. Translated: CASSIISSGANVLTF.